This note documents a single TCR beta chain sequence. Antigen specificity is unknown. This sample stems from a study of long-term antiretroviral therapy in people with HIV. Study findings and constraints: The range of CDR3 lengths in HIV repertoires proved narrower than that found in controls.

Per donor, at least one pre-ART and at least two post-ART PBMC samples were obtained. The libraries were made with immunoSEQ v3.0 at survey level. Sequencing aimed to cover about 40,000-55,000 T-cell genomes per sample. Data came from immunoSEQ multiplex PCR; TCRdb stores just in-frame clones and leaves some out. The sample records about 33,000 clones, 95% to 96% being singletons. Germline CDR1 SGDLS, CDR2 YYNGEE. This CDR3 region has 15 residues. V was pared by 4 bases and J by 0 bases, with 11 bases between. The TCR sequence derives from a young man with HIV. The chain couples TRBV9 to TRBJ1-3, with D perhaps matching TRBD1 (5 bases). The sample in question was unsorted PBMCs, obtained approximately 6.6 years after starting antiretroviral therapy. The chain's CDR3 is CASSYDSNSGNTIYF. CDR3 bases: TGTGCCAGCAGCTACGACAGCAACTCTGGAAACACCATATATTTT. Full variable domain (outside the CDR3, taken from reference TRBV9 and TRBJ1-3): DSGVTQTPKHLITATGQRVTLRCSPRSGDLSVYWYQQSLDQGLQFLIQYYNGEERAKGNILERFSAQQFPDLHSELNLSSLELGDSALYFCASSYDSNSGNTIYFGEGSWLTVV.